The text below deals with one T cell receptor beta chain. Its cognate antigen is unknown. This entry comes from a study of cytomegalovirus exposure and HLA in healthy donors. General study points: Later genetic work tied a missense DCLRE1C variant to beta-chain V and J trimming. Rare TCR sequences dominated, though some public TCRs recurred in many donors. The authors listed 180 or so TCR beta chains as cytomegalovirus-associated.

The study ran its PCR with 60 Vbeta and 13 Jbeta primers. The protocol was immunoSEQ multiplex PCR, while the TCRdb copy is restricted to in-frame clones and leaves out a portion. Found here are 120,000 to 150,000 clones, almost 80% of them singletons; the top ten hold approximately 0.66%. Germline V gene lookup returns CDR1 SQVTM and CDR2 ANQGSEA. The CDR3 spans 12 residues. The J segment lost 5 bases and the V segment lost 4 bases, leaving 4 bases of the junction unmatched. The V call is TRBV29-1, the J call TRBJ1-1; 7 bases map to TRBD1. The sequenced sample was PBMCs. The receptor was isolated from a male donor in good health and CMV-seronegative. The CDR3 spells CSVGQGWTEAFF. CDR3 bases: TGCAGCGTTGGACAGGGCTGGACTGAAGCTTTCTTT.